The clone carrying this T cell receptor (beta chain) was found a few times. The antigen is not known. The data originate from a study of T-cell memory formation after mild COVID-19. For the study at large: For the most part, TCR clusters were specific to one donor. Points from the study as a whole: CD8+ contracting clones occupied EMRA, while CD4+ ones occupied mainly CM and EM.

The germline CDR1 and CDR2 sequences are MNHEY and SVGEGT. CDR3 length: 19 amino acids. V lost 7 bases, J lost 6 bases, and 16 bases stayed unmatched. Employing constant-segment primers, 5'RACE generated TCR alpha and TCR beta cDNA libraries bearing sample barcodes and UMIs. TCRdb ran MiXCR on the 5' RACE reads and lists one entry per CDR3 protein. The table lists 450,000 to 650,000 distinct CDR3 sequences, around 17% of them singletons. The material sequenced was PBMCs or a T cell subset sorted from them (not recorded which). The genes are TRBV6-2 or TRBV6-3 and TRBJ2-2; 14 bases match TRBD2. This TCR was recovered from an adult woman who had mild COVID-19 (a few samples of this study predate the infection). Cell type and time point are not known. The CDR3 is CASTPRVTSGRVVSGELFF. The CDR3 DNA is TGTGCCAGCACCCCCCGCGTGACTAGCGGGAGGGTCGTTTCCGGGGAGCTGTTTTTT.